This TCR beta chain originates from a study of control samples from healthy donors and cancer patients. Only in-frame clones appear in the TCRdb table, and some are missing; sequencing was by immunoSEQ multiplex PCR. The sample shows roughly 130,000 clones, approximately 94% of them seen only once. The CDR3 runs 16 residues. The V and J ends lost 2 bases and 4 bases respectively, with 14 bases between them. Per the germline V gene, CDR1 is MGHRA and CDR2 is YSYEKL. The sample consisted of blood. The sequence was collected from a man aged 30 to 45 in good health. The chain has TRBV4-1 and TRBJ1-4; D not resolved. DNA of the CDR3: TGCGCCAGCAGCCAAATGATCGTGGGTGGTAATGAAAAACTGTTTTTT. Its translation: CASSQMIVGGNEKLFF.